This TCR beta chain was observed in a study of blood T cell repertoires in COVID-19. Overall study: Sample material is recorded as cDNA or gDNA derived from T cells, B-cell-depleted T cells, or PBMCs.

This study enrolled people aged about 18 to 95 from about two dozen US geographic areas. Participants had their cohort set by participant-reported clinical history. Measured with immunoSEQ multiplex PCR; TCRdb has only the in-frame clones, and not every one. The data contain approximately 280,000 clones, about nine tenths of them singletons. The length of the CDR3 is 16 residues. Germline V gene lookup returns CDR1 SEHNR and CDR2 FQNEAQ (reference sequence). Trimming took 1 base from V and 4 from J; bases not matched to a gene: 5. This TCR was sampled from a woman in her sixties or seventies who had recovered from COVID-19. This sequence joins TRBV7-9 and TRBJ2-7; 12 bases fit TRBD2. The material sequenced was PBMCs or T cells enriched from blood (not recorded which). The CDR3 reads CASSLGGLAGRYEQYF. In DNA form, the CDR3 reads TGTGCCAGCAGCTTAGGAGGACTAGCGGGGAGGTACGAGCAGTACTTC.